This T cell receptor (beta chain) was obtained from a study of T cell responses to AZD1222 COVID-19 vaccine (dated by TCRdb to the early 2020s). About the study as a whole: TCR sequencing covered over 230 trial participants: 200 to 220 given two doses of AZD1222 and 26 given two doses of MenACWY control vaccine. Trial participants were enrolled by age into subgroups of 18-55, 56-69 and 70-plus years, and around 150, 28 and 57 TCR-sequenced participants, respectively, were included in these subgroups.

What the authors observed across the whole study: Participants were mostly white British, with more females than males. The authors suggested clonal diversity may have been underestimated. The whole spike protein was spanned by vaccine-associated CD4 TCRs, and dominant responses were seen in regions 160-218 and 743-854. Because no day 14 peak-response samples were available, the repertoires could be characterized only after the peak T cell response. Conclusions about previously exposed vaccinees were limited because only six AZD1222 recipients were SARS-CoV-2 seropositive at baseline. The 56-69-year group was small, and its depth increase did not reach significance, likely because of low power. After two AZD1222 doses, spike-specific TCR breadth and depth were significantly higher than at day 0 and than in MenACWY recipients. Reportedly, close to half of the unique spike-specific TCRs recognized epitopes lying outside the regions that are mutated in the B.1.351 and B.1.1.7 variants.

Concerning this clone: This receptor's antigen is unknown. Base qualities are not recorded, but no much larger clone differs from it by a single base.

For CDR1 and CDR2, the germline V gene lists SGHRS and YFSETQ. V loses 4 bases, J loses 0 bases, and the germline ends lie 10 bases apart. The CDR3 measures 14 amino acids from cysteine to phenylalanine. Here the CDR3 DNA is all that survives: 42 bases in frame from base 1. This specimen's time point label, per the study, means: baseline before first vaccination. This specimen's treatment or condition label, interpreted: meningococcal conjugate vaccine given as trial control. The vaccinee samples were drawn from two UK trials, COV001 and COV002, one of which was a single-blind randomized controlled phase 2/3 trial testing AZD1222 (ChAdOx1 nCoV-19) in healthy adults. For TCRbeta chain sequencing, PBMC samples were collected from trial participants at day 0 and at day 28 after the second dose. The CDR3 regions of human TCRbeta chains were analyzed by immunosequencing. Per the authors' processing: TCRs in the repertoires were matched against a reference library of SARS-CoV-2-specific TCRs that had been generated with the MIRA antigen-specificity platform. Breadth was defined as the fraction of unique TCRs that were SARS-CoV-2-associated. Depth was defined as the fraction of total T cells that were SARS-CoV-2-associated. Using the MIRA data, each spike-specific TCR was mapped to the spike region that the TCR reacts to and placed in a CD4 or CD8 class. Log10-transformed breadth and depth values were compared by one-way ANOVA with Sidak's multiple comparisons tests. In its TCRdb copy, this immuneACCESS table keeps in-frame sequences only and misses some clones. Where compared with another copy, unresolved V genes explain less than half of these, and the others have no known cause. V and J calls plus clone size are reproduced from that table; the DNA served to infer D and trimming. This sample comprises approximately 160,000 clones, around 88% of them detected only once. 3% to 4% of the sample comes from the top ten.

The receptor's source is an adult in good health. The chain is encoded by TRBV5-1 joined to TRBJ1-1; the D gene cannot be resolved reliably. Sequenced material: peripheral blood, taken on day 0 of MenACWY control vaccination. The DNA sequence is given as TGCGCCAGCAGCGTACAAGGTATGAACACTGAAGCTTTCTTT. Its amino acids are CASSVQGMNTEAFF.